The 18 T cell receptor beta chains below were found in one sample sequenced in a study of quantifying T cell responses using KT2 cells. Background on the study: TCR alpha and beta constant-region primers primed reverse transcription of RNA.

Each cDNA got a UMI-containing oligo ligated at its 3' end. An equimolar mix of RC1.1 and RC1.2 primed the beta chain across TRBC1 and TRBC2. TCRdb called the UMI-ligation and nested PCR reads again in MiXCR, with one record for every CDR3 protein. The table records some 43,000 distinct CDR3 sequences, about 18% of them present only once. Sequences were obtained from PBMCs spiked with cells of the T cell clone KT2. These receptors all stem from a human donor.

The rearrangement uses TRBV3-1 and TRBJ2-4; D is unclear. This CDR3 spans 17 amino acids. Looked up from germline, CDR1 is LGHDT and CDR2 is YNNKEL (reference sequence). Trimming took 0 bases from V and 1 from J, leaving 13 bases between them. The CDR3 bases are TGTGCCAGCAGCCAAGAACCCGGGCCCTTGGCCAAAAACATTCAGTACTTC. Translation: CASSQEPGPLAKNIQYF.

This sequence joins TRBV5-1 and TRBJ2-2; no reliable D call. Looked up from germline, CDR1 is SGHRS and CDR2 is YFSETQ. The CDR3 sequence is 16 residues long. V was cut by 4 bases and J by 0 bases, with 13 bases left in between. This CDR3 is CASSRMGTTNTGELFF. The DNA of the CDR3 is TGCGCCAGCAGCCGAATGGGCACTACGAACACCGGGGAGCTGTTTTTT.

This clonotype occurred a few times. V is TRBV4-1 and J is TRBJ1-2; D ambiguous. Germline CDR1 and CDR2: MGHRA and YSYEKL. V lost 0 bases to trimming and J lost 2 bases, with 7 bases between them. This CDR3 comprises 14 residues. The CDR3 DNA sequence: TGCGCCAGCAGCCAAGATAGACTAAACTATGGCTACACCTTC. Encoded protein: CASSQDRLNYGYTF.

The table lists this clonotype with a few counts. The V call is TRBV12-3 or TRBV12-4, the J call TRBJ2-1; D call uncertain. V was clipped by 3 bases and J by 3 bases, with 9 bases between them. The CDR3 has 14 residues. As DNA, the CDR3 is TGTGCCAGCAGTTTTAACTACCACTACAATGAGCAGTTCTTC. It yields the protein CASSFNYHYNEQFF.

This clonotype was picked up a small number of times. CDR3 loop: CASSHTRASTGELFF. The CDR3 bases are TGTGCCAGCAGTCACACTAGGGCGAGCACCGGGGAGCTGTTTTTT. This sequence joins TRBV12-3 or TRBV12-4 and TRBJ2-2; D might be TRBD2 (5 bases). CDR3 length: 15 amino acids. V shed 5 bases and J shed 4 bases, with 14 bases lying between them.

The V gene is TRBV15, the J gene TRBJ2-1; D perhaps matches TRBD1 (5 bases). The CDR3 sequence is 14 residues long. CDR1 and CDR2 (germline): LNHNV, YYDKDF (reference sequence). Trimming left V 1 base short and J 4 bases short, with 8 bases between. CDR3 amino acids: CATSRASGYNEQFF. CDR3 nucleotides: TGTGCCACCAGCAGAGCGTCAGGGTACAATGAGCAGTTCTTC.

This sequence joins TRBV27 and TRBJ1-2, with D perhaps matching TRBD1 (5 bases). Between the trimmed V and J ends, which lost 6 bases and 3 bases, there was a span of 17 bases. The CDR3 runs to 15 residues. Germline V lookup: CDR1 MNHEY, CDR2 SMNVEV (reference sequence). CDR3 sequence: CASSFRKGQHYGYTF. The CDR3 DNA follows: TGTGCCAGCAGCTTCAGAAAGGGGCAACACTATGGCTACACCTTC.

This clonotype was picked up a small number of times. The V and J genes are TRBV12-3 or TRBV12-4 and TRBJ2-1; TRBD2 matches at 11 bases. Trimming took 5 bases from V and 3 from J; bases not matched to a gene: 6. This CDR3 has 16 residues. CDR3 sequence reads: CASSGTGLAGYNEQFF. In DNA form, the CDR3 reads TGTGCCAGCAGTGGAACAGGACTAGCGGGCTACAATGAGCAGTTCTTC.

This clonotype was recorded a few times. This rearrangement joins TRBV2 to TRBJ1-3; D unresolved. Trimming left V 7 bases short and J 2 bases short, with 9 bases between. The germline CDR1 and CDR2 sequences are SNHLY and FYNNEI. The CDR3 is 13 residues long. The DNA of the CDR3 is TGTGCCAGCATGGTGTGGGCTGGAAACACCATATATTTT. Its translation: CASMVWAGNTIYF.

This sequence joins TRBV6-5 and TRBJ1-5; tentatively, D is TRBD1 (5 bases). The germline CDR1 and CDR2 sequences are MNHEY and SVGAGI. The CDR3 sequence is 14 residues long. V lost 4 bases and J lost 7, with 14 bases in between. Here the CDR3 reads CASSSRLRDQPQHF. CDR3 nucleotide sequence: TGTGCCAGCAGTTCCCGGTTGAGGGACCAGCCCCAGCATTTT.

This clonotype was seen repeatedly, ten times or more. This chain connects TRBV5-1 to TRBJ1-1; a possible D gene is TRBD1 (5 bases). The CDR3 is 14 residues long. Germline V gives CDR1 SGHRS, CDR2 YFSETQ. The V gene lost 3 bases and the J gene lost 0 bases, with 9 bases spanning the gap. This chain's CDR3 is CASSSGGMNTEAFF. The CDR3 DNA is TGCGCCAGCAGCTCCGGGGGGATGAACACTGAAGCTTTCTTT.

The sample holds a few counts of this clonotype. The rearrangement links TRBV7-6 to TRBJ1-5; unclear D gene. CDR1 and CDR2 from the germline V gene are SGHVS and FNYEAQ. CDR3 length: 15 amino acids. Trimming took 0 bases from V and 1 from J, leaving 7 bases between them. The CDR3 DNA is TGTGCCAGCAGCTTAGCGCTAGGGAGCAATCAGCCCCAGCATTTT. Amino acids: CASSLALGSNQPQHF.

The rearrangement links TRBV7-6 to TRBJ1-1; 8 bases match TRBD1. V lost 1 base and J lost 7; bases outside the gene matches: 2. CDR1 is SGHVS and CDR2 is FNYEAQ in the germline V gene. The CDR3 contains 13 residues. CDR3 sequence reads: CASSLGTGSEAFF. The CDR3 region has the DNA TGTGCCAGCAGCTTAGGGACAGGGAGTGAAGCTTTCTTT. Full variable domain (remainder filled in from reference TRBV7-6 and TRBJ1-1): GAGVSQSPRYKVTKRGQDVALRCDPISGHVSLYWYRQALGQGPEFLTYFNYEAQQDKSGLPNDRFSAERPEGSISTLTIQRTEQRDSAMYRCASSLGTGSEAFFGQGTRLTVV.

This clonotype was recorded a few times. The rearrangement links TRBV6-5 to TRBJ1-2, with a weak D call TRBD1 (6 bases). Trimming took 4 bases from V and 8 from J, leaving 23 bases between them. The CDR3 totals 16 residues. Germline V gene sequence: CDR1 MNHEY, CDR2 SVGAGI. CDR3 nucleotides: TGTGCCAGCAGTTTAAGGGGACAATATTTGTCGACCGGCTACACCTTC. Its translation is CASSLRGQYLSTGYTF.

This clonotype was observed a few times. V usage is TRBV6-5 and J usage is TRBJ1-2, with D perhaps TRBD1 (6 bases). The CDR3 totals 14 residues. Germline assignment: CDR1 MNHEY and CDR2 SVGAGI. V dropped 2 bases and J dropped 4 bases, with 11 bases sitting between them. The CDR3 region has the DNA TGTGCCAGCAGTTACGAGGGGGGGTCCTATGGCTACACCTTC. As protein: CASSYEGGSYGYTF.

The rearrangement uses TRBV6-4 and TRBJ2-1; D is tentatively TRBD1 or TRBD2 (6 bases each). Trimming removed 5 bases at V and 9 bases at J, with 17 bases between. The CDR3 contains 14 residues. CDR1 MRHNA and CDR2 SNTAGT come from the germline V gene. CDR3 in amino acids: CASSPRLGGGEQFF. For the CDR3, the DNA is TGTGCCAGCAGTCCTAGGTTGGGGGGCGGTGAGCAGTTCTTC.

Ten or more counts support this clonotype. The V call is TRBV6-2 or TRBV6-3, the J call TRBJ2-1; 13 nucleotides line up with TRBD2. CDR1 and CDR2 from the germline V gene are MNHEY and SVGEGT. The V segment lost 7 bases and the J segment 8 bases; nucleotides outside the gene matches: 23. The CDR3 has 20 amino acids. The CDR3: CASKREGSIFGLAGADEQFF. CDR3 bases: TGTGCCAGCAAACGTGAGGGGAGTATATTCGGACTAGCGGGAGCTGATGAGCAGTTCTTC.

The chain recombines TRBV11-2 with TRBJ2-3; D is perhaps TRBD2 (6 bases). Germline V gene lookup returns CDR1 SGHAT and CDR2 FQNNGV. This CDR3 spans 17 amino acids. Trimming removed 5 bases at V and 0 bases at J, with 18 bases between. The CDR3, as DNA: TGTGCCAGCAGCACGTGGAGGGGCTCACAAAGCACAGATACGCAGTATTTT. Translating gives CASSTWRGSQSTDTQYF.